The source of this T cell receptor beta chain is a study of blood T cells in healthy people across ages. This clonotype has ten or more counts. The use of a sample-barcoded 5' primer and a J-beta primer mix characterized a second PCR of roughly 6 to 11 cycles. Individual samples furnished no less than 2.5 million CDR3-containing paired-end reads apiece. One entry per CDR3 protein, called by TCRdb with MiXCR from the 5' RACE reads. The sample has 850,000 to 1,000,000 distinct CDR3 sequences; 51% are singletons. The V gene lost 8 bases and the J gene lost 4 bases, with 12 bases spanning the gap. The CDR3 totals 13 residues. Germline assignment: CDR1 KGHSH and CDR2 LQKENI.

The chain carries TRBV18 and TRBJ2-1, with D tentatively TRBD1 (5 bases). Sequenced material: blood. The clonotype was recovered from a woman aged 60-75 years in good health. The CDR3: CASSPQGYNEQFF. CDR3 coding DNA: TGTGCCAGCAGTCCCCAGGGATACAATGAGCAGTTCTTC.